This passage covers 10 T cell receptor beta chains from one sample sequenced in a study of Ad26.COV2.S vaccination and SARS-CoV-2 variants. Assay used: immunoSEQ multiplex PCR; TCRdb lists only in-frame clones, some missing. The sample lists 500,000 or so clones; around 85% were seen once. Treatment reported: roughly 19 received Ad26.COV2.S at low or high dose, single or two shots; about 5 received placebo; per-sample allocation not given. Sample collection was performed on day 63 after the first vaccine or placebo injection. Sample: peripheral blood, taken in a trial of Ad26.COV2.S vaccine versus placebo. These receptors came from a person aged 18 to 65 who received the Ad26.COV2.S COVID-19 vaccine or a placebo.

Only one count was recorded for this clone. J is TRBJ2-3 and V is TRBV4-1; weak D call: TRBD2 (6 bases). Germline V gene lookup returns CDR1 MGHRA and CDR2 YSYEKL. The ends were cut back, 1 base at V and 4 bases at J, with 15 bases in the middle. There are 16 residues in the CDR3. The CDR3, as DNA: TGCGCCAGCAGCCAAGGTGACGGGAGTTTTCCAGATACGCAGTATTTT. Translated: CASSQGDGSFPDTQYF.

The genes are TRBV27 and TRBJ2-2; 10 bases align to TRBD2. J lost 7 bases, V lost 8 bases, and 13 bases had no gene match. CDR3 length: 16 amino acids. Germline V gene lookup returns CDR1 MNHEY and CDR2 SMNVEV (reference sequence). CDR3 in amino acids: CASRGLAGVGGGELFF. Written as DNA, the CDR3 is TGTGCCAGCCGAGGGCTAGCGGGAGTTGGTGGCGGGGAGCTGTTTTTT.

J is TRBJ2-7 and V is TRBV28; D is uncertain. V lost 6 bases, J lost 3 bases, and 15 bases lay in between. The germline V gene encodes CDR1 MDHEN and CDR2 SYDVKM. The CDR3 covers 14 residues. CDR3: CASSPWVRVYEQYF. CDR3 sequence (DNA): TGTGCCAGCAGCCCTTGGGTTCGAGTCTACGAGCAGTACTTC.

The chain recombines TRBV27 with TRBJ2-2; D is undetermined. V shed 0 bases and J shed 5 bases, with 16 bases lying between them. Germline CDR1 is MNHEY and CDR2 is SMNVEV (reference sequence). The CDR3 length is 17 residues. The CDR3 DNA reads TGTGCCAGCAGTTTATCCACAGCCTCCCGGGCTACCGGGGAGCTGTTTTTT. It encodes CASSLSTASRATGELFF.

V and J are TRBV24-1 and TRBJ2-7; D remains unclear. Deletions cut 3 bases from V and 5 bases from J, with 16 bases between. Per the germline V gene, CDR1 is KGHDR and CDR2 is SFDVKD. The CDR3 extends over 15 amino acids. This CDR3 reads CATSDSRQASDEQYF. CDR3 DNA: TGTGCCACCAGTGATAGCAGGCAGGCGAGCGACGAGCAGTACTTC.

This chain links TRBV15 with TRBJ1-6; D is undetermined. In germline, CDR1 is LNHNV, CDR2 YYDKDF (reference sequence). Trimming stripped 5 bases from V and 6 bases from J, with 5 bases between. The CDR3 is 12 amino acids. The CDR3 nucleotides are TGTGCCACCAGCGGGCTTAATTCACCCCTCCACTTT. Translating it yields CATSGLNSPLHF.

This chain joins TRBV12-3 or TRBV12-4 and TRBJ1-1; D is possibly TRBD1 (5 bases). The CDR3 runs to 13 residues. Deletions cut 6 bases from V and 1 base from J, with 9 bases between. CDR3 residues: CASSGTWNTEAFF. The CDR3 DNA reads TGTGCCAGCAGCGGGACCTGGAACACTGAAGCTTTCTTT.

A word on this clone: At one of its ends the junction is not consistent with the germline gene, which may arise from a read error. V usage is TRBV6-7 and J usage is TRBJ2-7; the D call may be TRBD1 or TRBD2 (5 bases each). TRBV6-7 is an open reading frame whose function is uncertain. This CDR3 comprises 17 residues. CDR3: CASLTRDGHLSHYERYF. CDR3 bases: TGTGCCAGCCTAACCCGGGACGGACACTTATCACACTACGAGCGGTACTTC.

J is TRBJ1-1 and V is TRBV6-5; 9 bases agree with TRBD1. The CDR3 is 14 amino acids. Germline CDR1 reads MNHEY; CDR2 reads SVGAGI. The ends lost 6 bases at V and 2 bases at J; junction bases unmatched: 4. CDR3 sequence (DNA): TGTGCCAGCAGGAAACAGGGGGCCAACACTGAAGCTTTCTTT. This gives the protein CASRKQGANTEAFF.

The rearrangement joins TRBV13 to TRBJ1-1; D remains ambiguous. Trimming removed 0 bases from V and 1 base from J, with 6 bases in between. The CDR3 is 14 amino acids. Germline V gives CDR1 PRHDT, CDR2 FYEKMQ (reference sequence). The CDR3 DNA follows: TGTGCCAGCAGCTTAGGCCTCCGGAACACTGAAGCTTTCTTT. Translating it yields CASSLGLRNTEAFF.